The rows below give T cell receptor beta chains drawn from one sample of a study of T-cell memory formation after mild COVID-19. TCRdb processed the 5' RACE reads anew with MiXCR; each CDR3 protein has one entry. The data contain 280,000 or so distinct CDR3 sequences, 8% to 9% of them singletons. Material for sequencing was PBMCs or a T cell subset sorted from them (not recorded which). All receptors come from a man aged 18 to 30 who had mild COVID-19 (a few samples of this study predate the infection). Cell type and time point are not known. Both conserved end residues are part of each CDR3. D genes are given only for firm matches. Expanded clones get a size class; other rows say once, few or many, or leave the size out.

D gene	clone size	J gene	V gene	CDR3 length	CDR3 DNA	CDR3 protein
TRBD1	.	TRBJ1-2	TRBV20-1	13	TGCAGTGCTAGAGATGACAGGGCCTATGGCTACACCTTC	CSARDDRAYGYTF
.	few	TRBJ1-1	TRBV2	14	TGTGCCAGCAGTGAAGGGGGGCTGAACACTGAAGCTTTCTTT	CASSEGGLNTEAFF
.	few	TRBJ1-1	TRBV19	12	TGTGCCAGCTCGGGGCCGAACACTGAAGCTTTCTTT	CASSGPNTEAFF
.	.	TRBJ1-3	TRBV4-3	15	TGCGCCAGCAGCCAAGATGTCACAGAAGGAAACACCATATATTTT	CASSQDVTEGNTIYF
TRBD2	many	TRBJ2-5	TRBV12-3/TRBV12-4	13	TGTGCCAGCAGTTTACGGGGGGGGGAGACCCAGTACTTC	CASSLRGGETQYF
.	.	TRBJ1-5	TRBV6-2/TRBV6-3	15	TGTGCCAGCACCAAGGGGGGGTCCCTGCGGCAGCCCCAGCATTTT	CASTKGGSLRQPQHF
TRBD2	.	TRBJ2-1	TRBV20-1	14	TGCAGTGCTAGTCTAGCGGGGGGTTACAATGAGCAGTTCTTC	CSASLAGGYNEQFF
.	few	TRBJ2-1	TRBV20-1	10	TGCAGTGCCTACTACAATGAGCAGTTCTTC	CSAYYNEQFF
.	few	TRBJ2-3	TRBV10-3	12	TGTGCCACCAGTAGCGACACAGATACGCAGTATTTT	CATSSDTDTQYF
TRBD2	.	TRBJ2-3	TRBV3-1	15	TGTGCCAGCAGCCAGCCGGGACTAGCTGACGATACGCAGTATTTT	CASSQPGLADDTQYF
.	.	TRBJ2-7	TRBV27	14	TGTGCCAGCAGTTTACAGGCAGGCTCGGGAGAGCAGTACTTC	CASSLQAGSGEQYF
.	few	TRBJ1-2	TRBV6-5	17	TGTGCCAGCAGTTACTCGAGGGTTGGGGGCGCTAACTATGGCTACACCTTC	CASSYSRVGGANYGYTF
TRBD1	few	TRBJ1-4	TRBV4-1	15	TGCGCCAGCAGCCAAGAGTACAGGGGAGATGAAAAACTGTTTTTT	CASSQEYRGDEKLFF
TRBD1	few	TRBJ1-2	TRBV7-3	16	TGTGCCAGCAGGCTTACCGGGACAGGGGGCTATTATGGCTACACCTTC	CASRLTGTGGYYGYTF
.	few	TRBJ1-1	TRBV19	13	TGTGCCAGTAGTGTTCAAGGGATAACTGAAGCTTTCTTT	CASSVQGITEAFF
.	few	TRBJ1-4	TRBV5-5	12	TGTGCCAGCAGCCCAAGGGTCGAAAAACTGTTTTTT	CASSPRVEKLFF
TRBD1	many	TRBJ1-5	TRBV7-2	17	TGTGCCAGCAGCTTACCAACGACAGGGGGCTTGGGGCAGCCCCAGCATTTT	CASSLPTTGGLGQPQHF
.	.	TRBJ1-2	TRBV6-2/TRBV6-3	12	TGTGCCAGCAGTTACCTGGAAAACGATCTCACCTTC	CASSYLENDLTF